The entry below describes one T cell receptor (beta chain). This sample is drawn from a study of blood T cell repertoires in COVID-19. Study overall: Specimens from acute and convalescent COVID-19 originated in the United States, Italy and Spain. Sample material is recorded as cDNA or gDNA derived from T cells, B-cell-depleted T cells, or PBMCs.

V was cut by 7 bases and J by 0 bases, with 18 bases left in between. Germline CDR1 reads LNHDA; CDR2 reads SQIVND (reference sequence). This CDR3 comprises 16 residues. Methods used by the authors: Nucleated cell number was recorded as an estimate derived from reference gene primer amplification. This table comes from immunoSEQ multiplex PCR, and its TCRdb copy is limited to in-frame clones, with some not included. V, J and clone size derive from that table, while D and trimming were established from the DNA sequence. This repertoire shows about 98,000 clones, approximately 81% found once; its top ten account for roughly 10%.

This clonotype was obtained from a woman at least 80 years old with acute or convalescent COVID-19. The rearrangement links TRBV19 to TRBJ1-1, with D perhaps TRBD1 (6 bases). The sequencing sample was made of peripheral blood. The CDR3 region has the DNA TGTGCCAGTAAACCGACAGGTAATGCTGTGAACACTGAAGCTTTCTTT. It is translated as CASKPTGNAVNTEAFF.